This TCR beta chain was recorded in a study of shared clonotypes between healthy human individuals (dated by TCRdb to the early 2020s). Context from the whole study: Three men and two women, aged 18 to 49 years, made up the cohort. Each donor's leukapheresis produced roughly between about 0.85 and 10 billion PBMCs. For each donor, CD4 naive and CD4 memory were each given three plates, CD8 naive was given two plates, and CD8 memory was given one plate. Different laboratories and diverse techniques were used to prepare libraries and sequence TCR repertoires, to increase sequencing depth and limit assay-specific biases. Blood TCR repertoires of a handful of healthy adults were deeply sequenced to estimate repertoire size and the extent of clonotype sharing between individuals.

Using the deep immunoSEQ assay, multiplex PCR amplified TCR CDR3 regions from genomic DNA. For each cell subset, the extracted genomic DNA was distributed evenly across all wells of several immunoSEQ 96-well plates, and each plate served as one replicate. For sorted subsets, 150 to 200 ng genomic DNA, equal to 30,000 or so T cell genomes, was loaded into each replicate PCR. Purified libraries were measured with a Qubit 3.0 fluorometer, size-checked on a Bioanalyzer 2100, and measured again with the KAPA Library Quantification kit. A separate single-read 150-cycle Illumina NextSeq 550 flow cell was used to sequence each immunoSEQ 96-well plate. In the original analysis: The immunoSEQ output contained only junctional sequences without quality scores, so filtering could not match that applied to full-length reads. Sequences were annotated with PyIR, a Python wrapper for IgBLAST v1.9, using IMGT germline references to assign V/J genes and CDR3. Any read was removed if the V/J assignment was weak (E-value above 1e-6), the CDR3 was missing, or the read contained stop codons, out-of-frame junctions, or ambiguous translated residues. A V3J clonotype was defined by an identical inferred V gene, J gene, and CDR3 amino acid sequence. Percentage overlap between repertoires was computed as shared unique clonotypes divided by the size of the smaller repertoire. Three approaches were used to assess repertoire richness: RTK rarefaction, the Chao1 estimator, and Recon v2.1 estimates of unobserved clonotypes. Generation probabilities for all TCRbeta clonotypes obtained by the gDNA method from four donors were computed using OLGA. The table was pulled from immuneACCESS by TCRdb, which kept in-frame rearrangements only. Such tables lose some clones; where checked, under half of the loss comes from unresolved V genes, and the rest has no known cause. The V and J calls and clone size are taken from that table; D and trimming were inferred from the DNA. Across this sample there are about 2,200,000 clones, with roughly 91% seen only once. The ten top clones hold 1.5% to 2% of the sample.

A word on this clone: Its antigen target is currently unknown. There are no base qualities to consult, and no much larger clone falls within one base. The same CDR3 also results from other DNA sequences found in this sample.

Overall study outcomes, separate from this receptor: Naive subsets generally had larger estimated clonotype richness than memory subsets did. About 5% of naive CD4, around 4% of naive CD8, approximately 2.2% of memory CD4, and roughly 0.4% of memory CD8 clonotypes were shared across several donors. Even with the large sequencing depth, rarefaction of the sorted-subset datasets indicated that sequencing was incomplete. Pairwise subsampling indicated that sequencing depth was expected to affect the degree of clonotype sharing among donors. The small number of donors limited the genetic and exposure-history diversity represented. Sampling was restricted to blood, and TCR repertoires in tissue are likely to differ from TCR repertoires in blood. Clonotypes shared by all four sorted-subset donors showed higher generation probabilities than non-shared clonotypes.

CD8 naive samples were obtained by positive selection for CCR7 among CD45RO-negative cells, yielding a CD45RA+CCR7+ population from which TemRA cells were excluded. The donors were healthy, HIV-negative adults with no recently reported acute infections or vaccinations. Every donor was a Caucasian adult living in Nashville, Tennessee, USA. Blood was obtained by leukapheresis, after which PBMCs were separated by Ficoll-Histopaque density gradient centrifugation and cryopreserved in liquid nitrogen vapor phase. Analytical flow cytometry was used to check the purity and quantity of each magnetically sorted T cell population. Genomic DNA was isolated from each sorted fraction and quantified by UV absorbance on a Nanodrop 2000c. The receptor's source is a young man in good health. Some clones in this sample may be carry-over from other donors' samples. The sequenced sample was naive CD8+ T cells from PBMCs. The intended sense of this specimen's cell subset or site label: CD45RA+CCR7+.

At the DNA level, the sequence is TGTGCCAGCAGCTTAGGGGTGACTGAAGCTTTCTTT. Translated, this is CASSLGVTEAFF. The rearranged chain carries TRBV7-9 and TRBJ1-1; no D segment can be confidently identified. The CDR3 has 12 amino acids, counting the end cysteine and phenylalanine. The CDR3 DNA has 36 bases and is translated from base 1. Between the V and J ends, shortened by 1 base and 5 bases respectively, the junction contains 5 bases. From the germline V gene (reference sequence), CDR1 is SEHNR and CDR2 is FQNEAQ.